Listed below are T cell receptor beta chains from one sample, sequenced in a study of T-cell reconstitution after alpha-beta-depleted transplantation in children. TCRdb re-derived calls from the PCR reads in MiXCR, one entry per CDR3 protein. Of more than 200,000 distinct CDR3 sequences detected, about a sixth appear once; the ten largest clones hold around 45%. The source was PBMCs, mostly from graft donor cells, collected 360 days after TCRalphabeta/CD19-depleted stem cell transplant. All receptors come from a male patient aged 2-9 years who had a stem cell transplant for acute lymphoblastic leukemia, so the T cells may come from the graft donor. Each CDR3 is given with its conserved first and last residue. Fields, in order: D gene, V gene, J gene, clone size, CDR3 protein, CDR3 DNA. A D gene is named only where the DNA matches it firmly. Rows give clone size only sometimes, using once, few, many, or a class for an expanded clone.

-,TRBV27,TRBJ1-5,-,CASSGLGGINQPQHF,TGTGCCAGCAGTGGCCTCGGGGGTATCAATCAGCCCCAGCATTTT
TRBD1,TRBV11-3,TRBJ2-3,-,CASSDSGGQGDYTQYF,TGTGCCAGCAGCGACTCAGGGGGCCAGGGCGATTATACGCAGTATTTT
TRBD1,TRBV29-1,TRBJ1-2,many,CSVWEGAAGYGYTF,TGCAGCGTTTGGGAGGGGGCAGCCGGCTATGGCTACACCTTC
-,TRBV27,TRBJ1-1,-,CASGTEPNTEAFF,TGTGCCAGCGGTACAGAACCAAACACTGAAGCTTTCTTT
TRBD1,TRBV10-3,TRBJ2-7,-,CAIRRGDRDFYEQYF,TGTGCCATCAGGAGGGGGGACAGGGATTTCTACGAGCAGTACTTC
-,TRBV29-1,TRBJ1-2,few,CSVGAGGTAGYTF,TGCAGCGTTGGCGCAGGTGGCACGGCGGGCTACACCTTC
-,TRBV29-1,TRBJ2-7,few,CSVGPTGLKNYEQYF,TGCAGCGTTGGCCCTACAGGGTTGAAAAACTACGAGCAGTACTTC
TRBD2,TRBV7-3,TRBJ2-1,-,CASRRTSASSYNEQFF,TGTGCCAGCAGGCGGACTAGCGCGAGCTCCTACAATGAGCAGTTCTTC
-,TRBV3-1,TRBJ2-5,-,CASSRRTDQETQYF,TGTGCCAGCAGCCGCCGGACGGACCAAGAGACCCAGTACTTC
-,TRBV10-1,TRBJ1-5,few,CASSESRGDQPQHF,TGCGCCAGCAGTGAGTCAAGGGGGGATCAGCCCCAGCATTTT
TRBD1,TRBV4-3,TRBJ2-5,-,CASSPGTGGTQYF,TGCGCCAGCAGCCCCGGGACAGGAGGGACCCAGTACTTC
-,TRBV25-1,TRBJ2-7,many,CASSGDRRTYEQYF,TGTGCCAGCAGCGGGGACCGACGAACCTACGAGCAGTACTTC
TRBD2,TRBV6-1,TRBJ2-5,-,CAVLGGTHQETQYF,TGTGCCGTACTCGGGGGGACCCACCAAGAGACCCAGTACTTC
-,TRBV12-5,TRBJ2-1,few,CASRGGLGGEQFF,TGTGCTAGCCGCGGCGGACTGGGGGGTGAGCAGTTCTTC
-,TRBV5-1,TRBJ2-4,few,CASSLADHIQYF,TGCGCCAGCAGCTTGGCCGATCACATTCAGTACTTC
-,TRBV29-1,TRBJ2-7,-,CSVAGNSYEQYF,TGCAGCGTTGCGGGGAACTCCTACGAGCAGTACTTC
-,TRBV12-3/TRBV12-4,TRBJ2-1,-,CASTLERGSYNEQFF,TGTGCCAGCACCCTCGAAAGGGGGTCCTACAATGAGCAGTTCTTC
-,TRBV6-5,TRBJ1-2,-,CASSYFTGYGYTF,TGTGCCAGCAGTTACTTTACAGGCTATGGCTACACCTTC
TRBD1,TRBV28,TRBJ2-7,few,CASSSMGQGLEQYF,TGTGCCAGCAGTTCGATGGGACAGGGGCTCGAGCAGTACTTC
-,TRBV20-1,TRBJ2-7,few,CSARPDSSYEQYF,TGCAGTGCTAGACCTGACAGCTCCTACGAGCAGTACTTC
-,TRBV15,TRBJ2-1,-,CATSRGGTEPNEQFF,TGTGCCACCAGCAGGGGCGGGACAGAGCCTAATGAGCAGTTCTTC
TRBD2,TRBV7-2,TRBJ2-7,few,CASTTAASGGYEQYF,TGTGCCAGCACCACCGCTGCTAGCGGGGGGTACGAGCAGTACTTC
-,TRBV5-6,TRBJ2-2,many,CASSSIYTGELFF,TGTGCCAGCAGCTCCATATACACCGGGGAGCTGTTTTTT
TRBD1,TRBV7-8,TRBJ2-2,-,CASRVQLYGTANTEELFF,TGTGCCAGCCGGGTACAACTTTATGGGACAGCGAACACCGAGGAGCTGTTTTTT
-,TRBV4-3,TRBJ1-1,few,CASRISPENTEAFF,TGCGCCAGCAGAATCTCCCCGGAGAACACTGAAGCTTTCTTT
-,TRBV20-1,TRBJ2-7,many,CSASSEGAYEQYF,TGCAGTGCTAGTTCTGAAGGGGCCTACGAGCAGTACTTC
TRBD2,TRBV20-1,TRBJ2-2,-,CSARDPSGRNTGELFF,TGCAGTGCTAGAGATCCCAGCGGGAGGAACACCGGGGAGCTGTTTTTT
-,TRBV29-1,TRBJ2-5,-,CSVALRLQETQYF,TGCAGCGTTGCCCTGAGGCTCCAAGAGACCCAGTACTTC
-,TRBV6-5,TRBJ1-3,many,CASSWGRETSGNTIYF,TGTGCCAGCAGTTGGGGGCGGGAGACCTCTGGAAACACCATATATTTT
-,TRBV5-5,TRBJ1-4,-,CASSLSLKLFF,TGTGCCAGCAGCTTGAGTCTGAAACTGTTTTTT
-,TRBV27,TRBJ1-5,few,CASSFSSGVQPQHF,TGTGCCAGCAGTTTTTCGTCAGGGGTCCAGCCCCAGCATTTT
TRBD1,TRBV27,TRBJ2-2,-,CASSLPGQGWLGELFF,TGTGCCAGCAGTTTACCCGGACAGGGATGGCTCGGGGAGCTGTTTTTT
TRBD1,TRBV19,TRBJ2-1,-,CASGGQGWGNEQFF,TGTGCCAGTGGGGGACAGGGCTGGGGCAATGAGCAGTTCTTC
-,TRBV4-1,TRBJ2-7,-,CASSQDLGRFSYEQYF,TGCGCCAGCAGCCAAGATCTCGGAAGGTTTTCCTACGAGCAGTACTTC
-,TRBV27,TRBJ2-5,many,CASSRKTYQETQYF,TGTGCCAGCAGTCGAAAGACGTACCAAGAGACCCAGTACTTC
-,TRBV12-3/TRBV12-4,TRBJ2-5,-,CASTLRGEETQYF,TGTGCCAGCACCCTCAGAGGGGAAGAGACCCAGTACTTC
-,TRBV5-1,TRBJ1-6,few,CASSLVPDNSPLHF,TGCGCCAGCAGCTTGGTTCCGGACAATTCACCCCTCCACTTT
-,TRBV11-2,TRBJ2-2,many,CASSPLRNTGELFF,TGTGCCAGCAGCCCCCTTCGGAACACCGGGGAGCTGTTTTTT
TRBD1,TRBV6-5,TRBJ1-1,-,CASKIAGGVTEAFF,TGTGCCAGCAAAATCGCAGGGGGGGTCACTGAAGCTTTCTTT
-,TRBV10-3,TRBJ2-1,few,CAIKAEYNEQFF,TGTGCCATCAAGGCCGAATACAATGAGCAGTTCTTC